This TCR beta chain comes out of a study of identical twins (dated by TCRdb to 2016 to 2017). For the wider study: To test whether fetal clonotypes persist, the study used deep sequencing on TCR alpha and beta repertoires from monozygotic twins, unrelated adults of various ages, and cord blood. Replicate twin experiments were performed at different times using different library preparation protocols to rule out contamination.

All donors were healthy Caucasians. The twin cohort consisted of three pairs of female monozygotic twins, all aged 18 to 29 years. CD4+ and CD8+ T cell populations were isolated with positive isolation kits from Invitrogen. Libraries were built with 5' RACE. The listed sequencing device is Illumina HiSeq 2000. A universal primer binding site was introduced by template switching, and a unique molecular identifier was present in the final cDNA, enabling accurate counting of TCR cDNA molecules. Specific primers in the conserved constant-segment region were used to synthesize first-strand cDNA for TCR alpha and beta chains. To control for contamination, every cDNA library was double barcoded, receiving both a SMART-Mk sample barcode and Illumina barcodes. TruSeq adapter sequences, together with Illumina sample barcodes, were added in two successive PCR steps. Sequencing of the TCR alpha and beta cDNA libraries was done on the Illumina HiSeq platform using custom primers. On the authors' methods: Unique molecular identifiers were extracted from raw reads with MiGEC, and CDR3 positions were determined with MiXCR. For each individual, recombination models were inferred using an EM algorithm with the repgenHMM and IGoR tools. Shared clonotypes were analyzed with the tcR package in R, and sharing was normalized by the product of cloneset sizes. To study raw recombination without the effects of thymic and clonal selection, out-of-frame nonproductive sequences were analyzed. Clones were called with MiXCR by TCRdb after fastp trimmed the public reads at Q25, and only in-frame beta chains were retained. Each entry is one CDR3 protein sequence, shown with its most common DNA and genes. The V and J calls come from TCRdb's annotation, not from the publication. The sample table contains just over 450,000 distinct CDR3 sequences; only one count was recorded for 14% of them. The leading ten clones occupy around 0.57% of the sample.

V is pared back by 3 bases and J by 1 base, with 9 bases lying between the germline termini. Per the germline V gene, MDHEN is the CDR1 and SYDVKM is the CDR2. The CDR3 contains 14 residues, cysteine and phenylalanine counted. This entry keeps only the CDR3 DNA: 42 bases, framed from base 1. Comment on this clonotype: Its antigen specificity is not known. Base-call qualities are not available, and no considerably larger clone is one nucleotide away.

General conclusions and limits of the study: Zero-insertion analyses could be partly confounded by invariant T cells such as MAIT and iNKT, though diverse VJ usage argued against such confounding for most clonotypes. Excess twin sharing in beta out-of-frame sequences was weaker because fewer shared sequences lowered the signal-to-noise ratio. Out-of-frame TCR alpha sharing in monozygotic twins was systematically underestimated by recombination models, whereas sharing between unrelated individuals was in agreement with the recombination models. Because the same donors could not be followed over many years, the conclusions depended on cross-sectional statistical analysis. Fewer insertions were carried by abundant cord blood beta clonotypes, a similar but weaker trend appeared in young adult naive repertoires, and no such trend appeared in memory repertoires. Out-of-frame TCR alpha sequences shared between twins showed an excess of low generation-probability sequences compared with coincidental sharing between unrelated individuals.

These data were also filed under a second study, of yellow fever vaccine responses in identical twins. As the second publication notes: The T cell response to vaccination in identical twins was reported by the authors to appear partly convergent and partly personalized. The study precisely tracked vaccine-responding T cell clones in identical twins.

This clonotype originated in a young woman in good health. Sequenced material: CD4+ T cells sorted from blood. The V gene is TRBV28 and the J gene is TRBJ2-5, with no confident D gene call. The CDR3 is CASSFRTAQETQYF. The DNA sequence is TGTGCCAGCAGTTTTCGTACAGCCCAAGAGACCCAGTACTTC.